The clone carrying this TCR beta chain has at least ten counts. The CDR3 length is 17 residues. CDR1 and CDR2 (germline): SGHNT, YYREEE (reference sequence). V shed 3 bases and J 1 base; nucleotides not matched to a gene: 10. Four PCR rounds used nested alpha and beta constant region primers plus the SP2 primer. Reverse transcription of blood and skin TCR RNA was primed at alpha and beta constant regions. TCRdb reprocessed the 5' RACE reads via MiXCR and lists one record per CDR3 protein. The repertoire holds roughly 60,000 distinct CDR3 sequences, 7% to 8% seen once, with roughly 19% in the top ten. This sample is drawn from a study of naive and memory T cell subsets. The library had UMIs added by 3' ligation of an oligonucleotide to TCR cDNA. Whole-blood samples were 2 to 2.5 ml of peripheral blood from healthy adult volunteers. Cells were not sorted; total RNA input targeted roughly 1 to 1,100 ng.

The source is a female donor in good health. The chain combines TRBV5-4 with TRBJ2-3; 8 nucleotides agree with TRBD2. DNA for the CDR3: TGTGCCAGCAGCTCGGGTCCCACTAGCGGCCGCACAGATACGCAGTATTTT. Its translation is CASSSGPTSGRTDTQYF.